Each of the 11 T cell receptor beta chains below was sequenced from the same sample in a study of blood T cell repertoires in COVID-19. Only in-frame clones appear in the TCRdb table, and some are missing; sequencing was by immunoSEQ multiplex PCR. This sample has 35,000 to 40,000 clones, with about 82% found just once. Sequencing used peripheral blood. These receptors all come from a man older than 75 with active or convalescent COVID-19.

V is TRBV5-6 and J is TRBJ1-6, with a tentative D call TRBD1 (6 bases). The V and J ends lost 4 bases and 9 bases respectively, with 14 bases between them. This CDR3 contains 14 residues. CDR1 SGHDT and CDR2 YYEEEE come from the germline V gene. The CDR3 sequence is CASSLGQSGSPLHF. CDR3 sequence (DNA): TGTGCCAGCAGCCTAGGACAGAGCGGTTCACCCCTCCACTTT.

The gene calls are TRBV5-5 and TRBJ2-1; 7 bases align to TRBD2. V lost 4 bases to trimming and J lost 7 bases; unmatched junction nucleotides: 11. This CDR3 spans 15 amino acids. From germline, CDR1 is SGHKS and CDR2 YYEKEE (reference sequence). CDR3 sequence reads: CASSVSSGSGNEQFF. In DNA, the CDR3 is TGTGCCAGCAGCGTCTCTAGCGGCTCGGGGAATGAGCAGTTCTTC.

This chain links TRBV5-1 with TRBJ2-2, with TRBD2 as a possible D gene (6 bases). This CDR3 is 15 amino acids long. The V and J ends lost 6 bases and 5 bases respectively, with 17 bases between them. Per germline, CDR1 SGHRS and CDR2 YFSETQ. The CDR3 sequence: CASTPGLLITGELFF. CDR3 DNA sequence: TGCGCCAGCACGCCGGGACTCCTTATTACCGGGGAGCTGTTTTTT. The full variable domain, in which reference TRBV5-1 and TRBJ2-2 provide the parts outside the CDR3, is KAGVTQTPRYLIKTRGQQVTLSCSPISGHRSVSWYQQTPGQGLQFLFEYFSETQRNKGNFPGRFSGRQFSNSRSEMNVSTLELGDSALYLCASTPGLLITGELFFGEGSRLTVL.

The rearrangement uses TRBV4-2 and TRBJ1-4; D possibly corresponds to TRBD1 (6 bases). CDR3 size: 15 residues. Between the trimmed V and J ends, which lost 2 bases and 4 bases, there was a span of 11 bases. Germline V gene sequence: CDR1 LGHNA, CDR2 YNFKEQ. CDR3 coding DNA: TGTGCCAGCAGCCAATTGACAGGTAGTAATGAAAAACTGTTTTTT. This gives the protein CASSQLTGSNEKLFF.

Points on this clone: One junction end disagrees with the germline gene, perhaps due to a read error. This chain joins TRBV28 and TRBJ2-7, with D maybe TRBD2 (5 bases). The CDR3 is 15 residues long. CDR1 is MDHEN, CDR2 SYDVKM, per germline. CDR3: CVSGIVRGSTYEQYF. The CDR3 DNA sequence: TGTGTCAGCGGAATCGTTCGGGGATCGACCTACGAGCAGTACTTC.

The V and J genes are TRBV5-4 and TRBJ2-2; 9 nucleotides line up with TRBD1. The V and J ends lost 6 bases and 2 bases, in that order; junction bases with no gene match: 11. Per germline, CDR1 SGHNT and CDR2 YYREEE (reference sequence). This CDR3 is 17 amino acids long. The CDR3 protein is CASTQGTGSVNTGELFF. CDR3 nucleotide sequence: TGTGCCAGCACCCAGGGGACAGGGAGTGTCAACACCGGGGAGCTGTTTTTT.

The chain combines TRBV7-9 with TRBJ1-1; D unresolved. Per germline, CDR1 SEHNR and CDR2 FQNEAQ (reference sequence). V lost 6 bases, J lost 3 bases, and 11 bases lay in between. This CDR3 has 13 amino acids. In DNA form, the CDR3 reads TGTGCCAGCAGTCGAGGCTCGGACACTGAAGCTTTCTTT. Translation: CASSRGSDTEAFF.

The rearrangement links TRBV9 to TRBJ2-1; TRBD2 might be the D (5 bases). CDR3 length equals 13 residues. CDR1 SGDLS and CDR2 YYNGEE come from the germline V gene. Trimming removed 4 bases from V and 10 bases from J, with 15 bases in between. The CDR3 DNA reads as TGTGCCAGCAGCCCAAGTACTAGTTTAGAGCAGTTCTTC. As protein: CASSPSTSLEQFF.

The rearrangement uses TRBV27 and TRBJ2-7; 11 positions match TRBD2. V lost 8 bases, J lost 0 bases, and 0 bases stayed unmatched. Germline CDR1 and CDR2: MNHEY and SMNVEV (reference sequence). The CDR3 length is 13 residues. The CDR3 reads CASGTSGSYEQYF. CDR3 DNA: TGTGCCAGCGGGACTAGCGGCTCCTACGAGCAGTACTTC.

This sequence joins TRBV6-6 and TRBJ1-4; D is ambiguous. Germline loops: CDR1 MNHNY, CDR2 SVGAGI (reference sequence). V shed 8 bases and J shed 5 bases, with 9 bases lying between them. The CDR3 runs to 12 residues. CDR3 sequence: CASSGWNEKLFF. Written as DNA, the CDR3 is TGTGCCAGCTCAGGATGGAATGAAAAACTGTTTTTT.

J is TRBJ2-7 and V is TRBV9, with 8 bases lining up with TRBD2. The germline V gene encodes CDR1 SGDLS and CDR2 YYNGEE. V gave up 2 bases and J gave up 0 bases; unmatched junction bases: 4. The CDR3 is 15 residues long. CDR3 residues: CASSVGLDTSYEQYF. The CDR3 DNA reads TGTGCCAGCAGCGTGGGACTAGATACCTCCTACGAGCAGTACTTC.